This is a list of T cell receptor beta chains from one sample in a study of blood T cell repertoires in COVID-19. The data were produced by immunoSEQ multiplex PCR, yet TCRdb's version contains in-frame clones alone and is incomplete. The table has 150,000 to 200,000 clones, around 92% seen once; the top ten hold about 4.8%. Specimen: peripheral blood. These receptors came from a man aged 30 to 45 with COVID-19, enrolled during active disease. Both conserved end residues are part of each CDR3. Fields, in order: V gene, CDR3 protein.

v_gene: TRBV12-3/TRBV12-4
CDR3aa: CVEGTDTQYF

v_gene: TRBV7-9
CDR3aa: CASSYIGQGGGYEQYF

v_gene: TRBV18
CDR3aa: CASSLGQGGMNTEAFF

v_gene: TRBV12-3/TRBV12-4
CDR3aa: CASSSGLEQFF

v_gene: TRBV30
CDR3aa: CAWRSGGAYNSPLHF

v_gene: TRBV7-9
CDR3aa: CASSLARPRPYEQYF

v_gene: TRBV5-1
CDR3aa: CASRSLTEPGNTIYF

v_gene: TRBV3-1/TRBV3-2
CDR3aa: CASSRQGPNYGYTF

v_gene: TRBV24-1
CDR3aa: CATSDGWQETQYF

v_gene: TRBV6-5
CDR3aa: CASSSRGLQGNTIYF

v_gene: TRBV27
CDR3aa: CASSLTGGASPLHF

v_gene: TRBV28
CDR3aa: CASSSYWAPSLETQYF

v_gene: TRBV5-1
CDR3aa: CASSLVVTGAGNTIYF

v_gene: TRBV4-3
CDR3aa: CASSQDIGYEQYF

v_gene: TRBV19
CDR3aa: CASSWVSGSADTQYF

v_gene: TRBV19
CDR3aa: CASTGQSTDTQYF

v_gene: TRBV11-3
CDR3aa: CASSLSSGSSYEQYF

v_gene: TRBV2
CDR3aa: CASTLDRGQNEAFF

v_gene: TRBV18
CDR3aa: CASSPGSSADYEQYF

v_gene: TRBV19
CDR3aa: CASSIGTPGLADYEQYF

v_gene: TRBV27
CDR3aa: CASRGLPITYEQYF

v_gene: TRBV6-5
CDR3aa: CATQTGSYGYTF